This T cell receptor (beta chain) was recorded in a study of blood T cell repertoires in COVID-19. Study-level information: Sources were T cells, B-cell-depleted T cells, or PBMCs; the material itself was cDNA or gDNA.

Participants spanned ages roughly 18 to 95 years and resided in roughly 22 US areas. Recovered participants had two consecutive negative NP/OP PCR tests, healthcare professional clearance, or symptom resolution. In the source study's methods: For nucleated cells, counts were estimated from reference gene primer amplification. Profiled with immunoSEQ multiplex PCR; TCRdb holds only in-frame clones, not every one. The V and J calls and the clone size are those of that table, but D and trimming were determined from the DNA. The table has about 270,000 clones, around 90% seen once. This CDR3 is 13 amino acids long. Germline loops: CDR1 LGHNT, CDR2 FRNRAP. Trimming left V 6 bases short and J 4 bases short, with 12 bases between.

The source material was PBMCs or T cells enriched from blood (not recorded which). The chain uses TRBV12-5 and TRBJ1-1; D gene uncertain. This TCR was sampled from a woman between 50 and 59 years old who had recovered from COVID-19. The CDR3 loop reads CASGLRDSTEAFF. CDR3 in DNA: TGTGCTAGTGGACTGCGGGATAGCACTGAAGCTTTCTTT.